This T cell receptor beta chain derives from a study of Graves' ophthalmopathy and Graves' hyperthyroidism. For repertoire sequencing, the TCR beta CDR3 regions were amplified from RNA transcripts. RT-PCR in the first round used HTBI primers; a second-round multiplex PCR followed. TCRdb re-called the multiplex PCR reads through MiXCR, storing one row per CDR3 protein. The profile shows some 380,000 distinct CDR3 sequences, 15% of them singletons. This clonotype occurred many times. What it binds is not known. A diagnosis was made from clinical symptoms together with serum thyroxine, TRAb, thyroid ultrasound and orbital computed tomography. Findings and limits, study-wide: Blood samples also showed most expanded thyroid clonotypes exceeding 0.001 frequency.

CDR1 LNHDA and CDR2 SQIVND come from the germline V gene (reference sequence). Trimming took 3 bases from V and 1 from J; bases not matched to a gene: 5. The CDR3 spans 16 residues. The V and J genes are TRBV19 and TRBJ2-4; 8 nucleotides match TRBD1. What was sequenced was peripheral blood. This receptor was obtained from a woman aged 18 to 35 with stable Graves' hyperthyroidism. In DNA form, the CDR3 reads TGTGCCAGTAGTATTCAGGGGGCCGGGGCCAAAAACATTCAGTACTTC. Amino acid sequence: CASSIQGAGAKNIQYF.